Below, one T cell receptor (beta chain) is given with its context. Its specificity is unknown. The sample belongs to a study of CXCR3-negative and CXCR3-positive naive CD8 T cells. Study-level findings and limits: Memory cells differed in TRBV-TRBJ usage, but naive CXCR3-negative and CXCR3-positive cells had similar usage. Relative to memory CD8+ cells, whose diversity was much lower, both naive subsets had comparably high diversity. Naive subsets displayed similar surface CD5, and TCR strength was inferred from TRB CDR3 properties. Most assays used freshly isolated PBMCs, as cryopreservation partially reduced CXCR3.

Libraries of TRB cDNA were made by 5' RACE and carried UMIs. TCRdb re-called the 5' RACE reads; every CDR3 protein appears as one record, without DNA. The table for this sample gives approximately 39,000 distinct CDR3 sequences. The CDR3 has 13 residues. Looked up from germline, CDR1 is LNHDA and CDR2 is SQIVND (reference sequence). The TCR was taken from a human donor in good health. Some clones in this sample may be carry-over from other donors' samples. This chain links TRBV19 with TRBJ2-7; TCRdb's D call of TRBD1 is untestable without DNA. Sequencing was performed on memory CD8+ T cells from blood. CDR3 region: CASSWDRTYEQYF.